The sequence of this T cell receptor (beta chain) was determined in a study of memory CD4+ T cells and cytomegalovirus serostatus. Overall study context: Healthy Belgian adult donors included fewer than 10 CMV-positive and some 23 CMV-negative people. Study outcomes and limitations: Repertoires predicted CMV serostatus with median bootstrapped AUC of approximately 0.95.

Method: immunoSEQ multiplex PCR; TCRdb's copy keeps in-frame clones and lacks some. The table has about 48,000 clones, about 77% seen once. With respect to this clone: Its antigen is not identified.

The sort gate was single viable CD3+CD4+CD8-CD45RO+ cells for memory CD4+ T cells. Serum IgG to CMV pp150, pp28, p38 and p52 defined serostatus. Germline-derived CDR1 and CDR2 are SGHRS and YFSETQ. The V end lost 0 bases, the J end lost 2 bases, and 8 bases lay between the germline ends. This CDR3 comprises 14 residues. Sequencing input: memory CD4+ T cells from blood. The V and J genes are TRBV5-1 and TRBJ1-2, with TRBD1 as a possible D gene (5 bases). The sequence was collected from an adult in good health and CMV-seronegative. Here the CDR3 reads CASSLAEGNYGYTF. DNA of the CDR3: TGCGCCAGCAGCTTGGCCGAGGGGAACTATGGCTACACCTTC.